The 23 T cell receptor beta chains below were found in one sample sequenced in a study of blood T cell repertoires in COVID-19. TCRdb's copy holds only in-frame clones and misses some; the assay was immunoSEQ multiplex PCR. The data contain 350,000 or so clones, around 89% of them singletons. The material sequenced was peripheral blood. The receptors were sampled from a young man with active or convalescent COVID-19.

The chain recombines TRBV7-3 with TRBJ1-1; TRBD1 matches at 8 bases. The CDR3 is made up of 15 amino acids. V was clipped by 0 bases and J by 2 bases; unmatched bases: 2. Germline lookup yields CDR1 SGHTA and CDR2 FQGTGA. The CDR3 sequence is CASSLTGQGNTEAFF. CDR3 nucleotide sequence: TGTGCCAGCAGCTTAACTGGACAGGGAAACACTGAAGCTTTCTTT.

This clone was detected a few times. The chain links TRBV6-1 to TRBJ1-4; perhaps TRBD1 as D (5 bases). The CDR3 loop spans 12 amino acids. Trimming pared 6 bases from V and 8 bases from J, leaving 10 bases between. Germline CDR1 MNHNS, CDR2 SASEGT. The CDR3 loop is CASRGGGEKLFF. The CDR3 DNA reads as TGTGCCAGCAGGGGGGGAGGGGAAAAACTGTTTTTT.

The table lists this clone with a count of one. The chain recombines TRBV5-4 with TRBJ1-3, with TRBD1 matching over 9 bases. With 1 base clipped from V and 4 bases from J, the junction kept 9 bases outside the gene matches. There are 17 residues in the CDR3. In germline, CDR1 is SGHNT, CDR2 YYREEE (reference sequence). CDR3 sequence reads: CASSLYRGQLFGNTIYF. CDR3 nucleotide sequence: TGTGCCAGCAGCTTGTACAGGGGGCAACTCTTCGGAAACACCATATATTTT.

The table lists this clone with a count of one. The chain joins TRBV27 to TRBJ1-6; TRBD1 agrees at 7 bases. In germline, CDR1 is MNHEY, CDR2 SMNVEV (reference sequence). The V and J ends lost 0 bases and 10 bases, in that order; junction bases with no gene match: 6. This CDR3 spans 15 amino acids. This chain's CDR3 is CASSLSSGGRSPLHF. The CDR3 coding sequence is TGTGCCAGCAGTTTATCGTCAGGGGGAAGGTCACCCCTCCACTTT.

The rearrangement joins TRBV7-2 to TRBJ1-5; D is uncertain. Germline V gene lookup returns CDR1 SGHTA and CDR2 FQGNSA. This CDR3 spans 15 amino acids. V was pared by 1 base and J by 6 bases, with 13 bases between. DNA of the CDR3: TGTGCCAGCAGCTTAGATGGTCAGGTTGGTCAGCCCCAGCATTTT. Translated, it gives CASSLDGQVGQPQHF.

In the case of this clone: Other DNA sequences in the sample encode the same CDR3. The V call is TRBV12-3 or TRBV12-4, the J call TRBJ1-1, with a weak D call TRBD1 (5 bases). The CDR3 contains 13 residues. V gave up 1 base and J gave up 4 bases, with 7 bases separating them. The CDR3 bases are TGTGCCAGCAGTTTAGGAAGGGGCACTGAAGCTTTCTTT. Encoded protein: CASSLGRGTEAFF.

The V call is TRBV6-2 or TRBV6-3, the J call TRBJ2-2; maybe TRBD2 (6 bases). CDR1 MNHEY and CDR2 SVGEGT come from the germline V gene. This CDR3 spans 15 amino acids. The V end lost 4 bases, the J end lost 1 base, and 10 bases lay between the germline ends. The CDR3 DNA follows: TGTGCCAGCAGTTCTAGCGAGAGGAACACCGGGGAGCTGTTTTTT. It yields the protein CASSSSERNTGELFF.

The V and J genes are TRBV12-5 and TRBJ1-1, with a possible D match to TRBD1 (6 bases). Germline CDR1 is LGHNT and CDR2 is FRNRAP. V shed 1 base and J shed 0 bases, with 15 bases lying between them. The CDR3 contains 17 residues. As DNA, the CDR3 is TGTGCTAGTGGTTTGGCCCCATCTGGACAGCTGAACACTGAAGCTTTCTTT. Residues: CASGLAPSGQLNTEAFF.

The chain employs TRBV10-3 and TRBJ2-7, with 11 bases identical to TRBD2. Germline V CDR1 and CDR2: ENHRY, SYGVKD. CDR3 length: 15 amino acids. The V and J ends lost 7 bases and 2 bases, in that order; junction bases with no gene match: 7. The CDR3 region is CAITPTSGTTYEQYF. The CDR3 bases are TGTGCCATCACCCCGACTAGCGGGACAACCTACGAGCAGTACTTC.

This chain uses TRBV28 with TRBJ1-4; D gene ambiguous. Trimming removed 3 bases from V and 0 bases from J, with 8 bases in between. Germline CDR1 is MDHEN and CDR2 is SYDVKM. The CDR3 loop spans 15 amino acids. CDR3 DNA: TGTGCCAGCAGTTTGGCGGATGCAACTAATGAAAAACTGTTTTTT. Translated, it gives CASSLADATNEKLFF.

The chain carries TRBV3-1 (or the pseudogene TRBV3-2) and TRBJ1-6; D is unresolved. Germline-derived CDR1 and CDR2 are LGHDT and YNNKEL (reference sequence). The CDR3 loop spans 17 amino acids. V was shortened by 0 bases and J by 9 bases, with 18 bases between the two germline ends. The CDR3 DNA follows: TGTGCCAGCAGCCAAGAGGGAGGAGCTATAAGAGGTTCACCCCTCCACTTT. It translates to CASSQEGGAIRGSPLHF.

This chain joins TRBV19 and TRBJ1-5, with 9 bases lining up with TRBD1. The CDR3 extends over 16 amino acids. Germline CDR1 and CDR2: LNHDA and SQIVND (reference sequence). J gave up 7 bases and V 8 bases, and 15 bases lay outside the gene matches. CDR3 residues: CASSVRTGESSQPQHF. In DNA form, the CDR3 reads TGTGCCAGTTCGGTAAGGACAGGGGAATCTTCGCAGCCCCAGCATTTT.

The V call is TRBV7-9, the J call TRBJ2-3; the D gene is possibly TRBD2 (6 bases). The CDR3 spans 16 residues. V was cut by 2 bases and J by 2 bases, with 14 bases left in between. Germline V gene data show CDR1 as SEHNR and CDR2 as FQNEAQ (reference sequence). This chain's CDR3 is CASSLMEGLSTDTQYF. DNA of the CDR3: TGTGCCAGCAGCTTAATGGAAGGACTATCCACAGATACGCAGTATTTT.

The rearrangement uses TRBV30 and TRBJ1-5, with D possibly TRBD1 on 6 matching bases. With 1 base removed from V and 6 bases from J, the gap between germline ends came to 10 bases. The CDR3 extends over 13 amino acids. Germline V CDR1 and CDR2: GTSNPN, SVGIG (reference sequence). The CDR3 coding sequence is TGTGCCTGGAGTGGGACAGCTTCTCAGCCCCAGCATTTT. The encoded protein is CAWSGTASQPQHF.

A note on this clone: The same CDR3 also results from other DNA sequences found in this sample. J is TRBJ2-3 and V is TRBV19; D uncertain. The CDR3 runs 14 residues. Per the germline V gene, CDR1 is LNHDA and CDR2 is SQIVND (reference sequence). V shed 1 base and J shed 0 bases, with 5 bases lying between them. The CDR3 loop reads CASSIGYSTDTQYF. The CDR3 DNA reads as TGTGCCAGTAGTATAGGTTATAGCACAGATACGCAGTATTTT.

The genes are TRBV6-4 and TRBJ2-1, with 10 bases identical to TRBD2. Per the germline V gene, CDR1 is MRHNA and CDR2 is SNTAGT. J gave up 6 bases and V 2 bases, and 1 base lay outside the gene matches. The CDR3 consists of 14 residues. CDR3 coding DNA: TGTGCCAGCAGTGACAGCGGGAGGGTCAATGAGCAGTTCTTC. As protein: CASSDSGRVNEQFF.

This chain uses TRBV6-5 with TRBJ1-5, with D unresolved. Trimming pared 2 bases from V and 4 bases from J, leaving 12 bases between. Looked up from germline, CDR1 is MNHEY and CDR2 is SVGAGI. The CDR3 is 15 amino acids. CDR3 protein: CASSYTQSGNQPQHF. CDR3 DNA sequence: TGTGCCAGCAGTTACACCCAGAGCGGTAATCAGCCCCAGCATTTT.

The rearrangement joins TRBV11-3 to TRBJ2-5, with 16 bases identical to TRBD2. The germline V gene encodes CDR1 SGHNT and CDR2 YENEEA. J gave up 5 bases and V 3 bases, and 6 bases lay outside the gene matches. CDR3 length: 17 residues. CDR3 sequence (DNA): TGTGCCAGCAGCTTCGGGACTAGCGGGAGGGGGGCGGAGACCCAGTACTTC. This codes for CASSFGTSGRGAETQYF.

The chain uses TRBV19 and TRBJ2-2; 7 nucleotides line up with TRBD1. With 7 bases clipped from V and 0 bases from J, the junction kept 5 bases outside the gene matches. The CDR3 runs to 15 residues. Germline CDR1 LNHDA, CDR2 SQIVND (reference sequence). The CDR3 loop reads CASTGTVSNTGELFF. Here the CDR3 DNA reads TGTGCCAGTACTGGGACAGTTTCGAACACCGGGGAGCTGTTTTTT.

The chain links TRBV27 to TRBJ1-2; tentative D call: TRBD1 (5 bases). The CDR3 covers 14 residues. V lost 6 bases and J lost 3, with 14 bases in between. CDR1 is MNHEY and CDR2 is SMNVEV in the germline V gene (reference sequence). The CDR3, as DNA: TGTGCCAGCAGACGAACCGACAGCCACTATGGCTACACCTTC. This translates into CASRRTDSHYGYTF.

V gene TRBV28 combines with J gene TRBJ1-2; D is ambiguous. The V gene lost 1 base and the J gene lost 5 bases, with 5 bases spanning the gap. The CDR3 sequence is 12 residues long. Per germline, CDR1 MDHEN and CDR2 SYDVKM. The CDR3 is CASSLSEYGYTF. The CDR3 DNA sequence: TGTGCCAGCAGTTTATCAGAATATGGCTACACCTTC.

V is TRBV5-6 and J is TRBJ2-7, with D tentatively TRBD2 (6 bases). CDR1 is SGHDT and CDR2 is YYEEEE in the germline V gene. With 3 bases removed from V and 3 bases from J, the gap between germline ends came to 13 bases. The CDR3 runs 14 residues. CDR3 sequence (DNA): TGTGCCAGCAGCTCAGCGGGCTTGGGCTACGAGCAGTACTTC. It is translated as CASSSAGLGYEQYF.

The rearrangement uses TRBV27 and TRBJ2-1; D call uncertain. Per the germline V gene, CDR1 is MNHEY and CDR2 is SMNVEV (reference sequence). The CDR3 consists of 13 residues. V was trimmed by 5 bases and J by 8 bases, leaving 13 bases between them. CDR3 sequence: CASSLLNFHEQFF. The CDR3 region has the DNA TGTGCCAGCAGTCTCCTTAATTTCCATGAGCAGTTCTTC.